The rows below give T cell receptor beta chains drawn from one sample of a study of technical replicates of blood from several donors. TCRdb's copy holds only in-frame clones and misses some; the assay was immunoSEQ multiplex PCR. Here the sample spans more than 65,000 clones, about 93% being singletons. The sample was T cells isolated from PBMCs. These receptor sequences come from a human donor in good health. The conserved cysteine and the conserved F or W are not part of the CDR3 here. The D gene is left open where the match is weak.

CDR3aa | j_gene | v_gene | d_gene
ASSSPAAWDEQF | TRBJ2-1 | TRBV7-2 | -
AWSPQRGGYT | TRBJ1-2 | TRBV30 | -
SVIAGGLYNEQF | TRBJ2-1 | TRBV29-1 | TRBD2
ASSQESGYYEQY | TRBJ2-7 | TRBV4-1 | -
ASSLDGVSTDTQY | TRBJ2-3 | TRBV5-1 | -
ASSFGQGATLETQY | TRBJ2-5 | TRBV19 | TRBD1
ASSSTGTHSNQPQH | TRBJ1-5 | TRBV5-8 | -
ASRAQSSRTEAF | TRBJ1-1 | TRBV28 | -
ASSQEPRRVDTQY | TRBJ2-3 | TRBV4-1 | -
ASSLGMIAGVGEQY | TRBJ2-7 | TRBV11-2 | TRBD2
ASSSTDTQY | TRBJ2-3 | TRBV4-3 | -